One sample yielded the 4 T cell receptor beta chains listed below, sequenced in a study of shared clonotypes between healthy human individuals. Sequencing used immunoSEQ multiplex PCR; TCRdb keeps in-frame clones, though not all of them. The sample yields about 1 million clones, under 80% seen once. The sequenced sample was memory CD4+ T cells sorted from blood. The subset: CD45RA-negative fraction. These receptors all stem from a man between 18 and 35 years old in good health.

V gene TRBV30 combines with J gene TRBJ2-7; possibly TRBD1 for D (5 bases). This CDR3 is 14 amino acids long. The V end was cut by 0 bases, the J end by 2 bases, with 11 bases between. Germline loops: CDR1 GTSNPN, CDR2 SVGIG (reference sequence). The CDR3, as DNA: TGTGCCTGGAGTGTAAACACAGGTGCCTACGAGCAGTACTTC. Its translation is CAWSVNTGAYEQYF.

To note about this clone: This sample also contains other DNA sequences that code for the same CDR3. The V and J genes are TRBV19 and TRBJ1-2, with D unclear. V was cut by 0 bases and J by 8 bases, with 13 bases left in between. Germline values: CDR1 LNHDA, CDR2 SQIVND (reference sequence). CDR3 length: 14 residues. CDR3 sequence: CASSIEGPSRGYTF. DNA for the CDR3: TGTGCCAGTAGTATAGAAGGGCCTTCTAGAGGCTACACCTTC.

A single count supports this clone. Other nucleotide sequences from this sample produce the same CDR3. The rearrangement joins TRBV5-1 to TRBJ2-5; possibly TRBD2 for D (6 bases). This CDR3 comprises 14 residues. V lost 0 bases and J lost 4, with 10 bases in between. Germline loops: CDR1 SGHRS, CDR2 YFSETQ. The CDR3 here is CASSLVAGSETQYF. The CDR3 DNA follows: TGCGCCAGCAGCTTGGTTGCGGGATCAGAGACCCAGTACTTC.

The CDR3 DNA reads as TGTGCCAGCAGCTTATATCTAGCGGACTACGAGCAGTACTTC. Translation gives CASSLYLADYEQYF. The V call is TRBV7-2, the J call TRBJ2-7, with 7 bases lining up with TRBD2. The CDR3 totals 14 residues. Germline assignment: CDR1 SGHTA and CDR2 FQGNSA. V was pared by 2 bases and J by 3 bases, with 4 bases of the junction left unmatched.